These 24 T cell receptor beta chains came from one sample sequenced in a study of CD8+CD57+ T cells in acquired aplastic anemia. The use of genomic DNA as template underpinned the TCR beta VDJ and CDR3 profiling. TCRdb used MiXCR to reprocess the reads, holding one entry per CDR3 protein. The repertoire consists of about 240,000 distinct CDR3 sequences, with more than 40% occurring once and the leading ten covering less than 9%. Patients chosen for sequencing had CD8+CD57+ cells that had expanded, as shown by flow cytometry. The specimen sequenced was sorted CD4+, CD8+, or CD8+CD57+ T cells (not recorded which) from PBMCs. The receptors stem from a human donor with aplastic anemia.

This clonotype was observed at least ten times. J is TRBJ2-7 and V is TRBV14, with a weak D call TRBD2 (6 bases). V lost 3 bases to trimming and J lost 1 base, with 13 bases between them. There are 15 residues in the CDR3. In germline, CDR1 is SGHDN, CDR2 FVKESK. The CDR3 sequence is CASSHITAGSYEQYF. DNA of the CDR3: TGTGCCAGCAGCCATATAACAGCGGGTTCCTACGAGCAGTACTTC. Full variable domain (outside the CDR3, taken from reference TRBV14 and TRBJ2-7): EAGVTQFPSHSVIEKGQTVTLRCDPISGHDNLYWYRRVMGKEIKFLLHFVKESKQDESGMPNNRFLAERTGGTYSTLKVQPAELEDSGVYFCASSHITAGSYEQYFGPGTRLTVT.

The chain recombines TRBV10-3 with TRBJ2-3, with 7 bases fitting TRBD2. The CDR3 is made up of 11 amino acids. Per germline, CDR1 ENHRY and CDR2 SYGVKD. In DNA, the CDR3 is TGTGCGGTTGGCGGGGGAGACACGCAGTATTTT. Translation gives CAVGGGDTQYF.

The DNA for the CDR3 is TGCGCCAGCAGCTTTGGGGGCGTCTCTGGAAACACCATATATTTT. It yields the protein CASSFGGVSGNTIYF. V is TRBV12-1 and J is TRBJ1-3; TRBD1 reflects the table's D call only, with no check against the DNA. TRBV12-1 is recorded as a pseudogene. This CDR3 contains 15 residues.

Notes on this clonotype: A read error may produce the germline difference seen at one junction end. The V gene is TRBV9, the J gene TRBJ1-1, with TRBD1 matching over 9 bases. The CDR3 consists of 16 residues. The germline V gene has CDR1 SGDLS and CDR2 YYNGEE. CDR3 sequence: CASSVGQGEVGTEAFF. CDR3 nucleotides: TGTGCCAGCAGCGTAGGACAGGGGGAGGTGGGCACTGAGGCTTTCTTT.

In its sample, this clonotype was seen many times. V gene TRBV20-1 combines with J gene TRBJ2-1; no reliable D call. This CDR3 has 15 residues. CDR1 and CDR2 (germline): DFQATT, SNEGSKA (reference sequence). Trimming took 1 base from V and 8 from J, leaving 18 bases between them. The CDR3 reads CSARGWATRPDEQFF. DNA for the CDR3: TGCAGTGCTAGAGGCTGGGCGACGAGGCCGGATGAGCAGTTCTTC.

CDR3 in amino acids: CASSPGQEADYEQYF. In DNA, the CDR3 is TGTGCCAGTAGCCCGGGACAGGAGGCGGATTACGAGCAGTACTTC. The chain links TRBV19 to TRBJ2-7, with TRBD1 matching over 8 bases. Trimming at V came to 6 bases and at J to 4 bases, leaving 11 bases not matched to a gene. CDR3 size: 15 residues. In germline, CDR1 is LNHDA, CDR2 SQIVND (reference sequence).

A note on this clonotype: The junction departs from the called germline gene at one end, perhaps through a read error. The chain uses TRBV7-6 and TRBJ1-5, with a weak D call TRBD1 (5 bases). The CDR3 contains 15 residues. The germline CDR1 and CDR2 sequences are SGHVS and FNYEAQ. The CDR3: CASSLVAGLDQSQHF. As DNA, the CDR3 is TGTGCCAGCAGCTTAGTTGCAGGGCTCGATCAGTCCCAGCATTTT.

Notes on this clonotype: A much more abundant neighbour one base away suggests this may be a read error. The chain carries TRBV20-1 and TRBJ2-7; D remains ambiguous. CDR3 length: 13 amino acids. CDR1 is DFQATT and CDR2 is SNEGSKA in the germline V gene (reference sequence). Here the CDR3 reads CSARDFKVYEQHF. The CDR3, as DNA: TGCAGTGCTAGAGATTTTAAGGTCTACGAGCAGCACTTC.

There are a few counts of this clonotype. This may come from a read error, since a much larger clone is one base off. The chain carries TRBV19 and TRBJ2-5; 9 bases fit TRBD2. Trimming took 6 bases from V and 4 from J; bases not matched to a gene: 3. The CDR3 sequence is 13 residues long. CDR1 LNHDA and CDR2 SQIVND come from the germline V gene (reference sequence). The CDR3, as DNA: TGTGCCAGTAGCACAGCGGGAGGAGAGACCCAGTACTTC. This encodes CASSTAGGETQYF.

V gene TRBV6-6 combines with J gene TRBJ2-3; D gene ambiguous. CDR3 length: 16 residues. Germline V lookup: CDR1 MNHNY, CDR2 SVGAGI (reference sequence). V shed 5 bases and J shed 0 bases, with 15 bases lying between them. CDR3 sequence: CASSGGMLLSTDTQYF. The CDR3 DNA reads TGTGCCAGCAGTGGTGGGATGTTACTTAGCACAGATACGCAGTATTTT.

The sample holds many counts of this clonotype. The chain uses TRBV7-9 and TRBJ2-7; D not certain. Trimming removed 5 bases from V and 1 base from J, with 12 bases in between. Germline V lookup: CDR1 SEHNR, CDR2 FQNEAQ (reference sequence). The CDR3 spans 14 residues. The CDR3 DNA reads as TGTGCCAGCAGCCCCTCCCGGAATTCCTACGAGCAGTACTTC. It codes for CASSPSRNSYEQYF.

This clonotype came up many times. The chain recombines TRBV6-5 with TRBJ2-7; D might be TRBD1 or TRBD2, each matching 5 bases. Trimming removed 2 bases at V and 0 bases at J, with 5 bases between. The CDR3 length is 13 residues. In germline, CDR1 is MNHEY, CDR2 SVGAGI. CDR3 region: CASSYGGSYEQYF. DNA of the CDR3: TGTGCCAGCAGTTACGGGGGCTCCTACGAGCAGTACTTC.

This clonotype was seen repeatedly, ten times or more. This chain links TRBV6-5 with TRBJ1-3, with unresolved D. This CDR3 is 15 amino acids long. Germline loops: CDR1 MNHEY, CDR2 SVGAGI. V lost 0 bases and J lost 0, with 6 bases in between. CDR3 loop: CASSYSAGSGNTIYF. CDR3 in DNA: TGTGCCAGCAGTTACTCGGCAGGCTCTGGAAACACCATATATTTT.

In this sample, this clonotype turned up many times. The chain has TRBV10-3 and TRBJ1-5, with 7 nucleotides matching TRBD1. Germline lookup yields CDR1 ENHRY and CDR2 SYGVKD. After removal of 4 bases from V and 3 bases from J, the junction contained 3 bases not matched to a gene. The CDR3 length is 14 residues. This CDR3 reads CAISAGTANQPQHF. Written as DNA, the CDR3 is TGTGCCATCAGTGCAGGGACAGCCAATCAGCCCCAGCATTTT.

There are a few counts of this clonotype. CDR3 amino acids: CSARGLAGGPGGELFF. In DNA form, the CDR3 reads TGCAGTGCTAGAGGACTAGCGGGAGGGCCGGGCGGGGAGCTGTTTTTT. The chain links TRBV20-1 to TRBJ2-2; 14 nucleotides agree with TRBD2. The CDR3 is 16 residues long. V dropped 1 base and J dropped 7; count of bases not matched to a gene: 5. Germline V gene lookup returns CDR1 DFQATT and CDR2 SNEGSKA (reference sequence).

This chain links TRBV10-3 with TRBJ2-1; 13 positions match TRBD2. Germline-derived CDR1 and CDR2 are ENHRY and SYGVKD. This CDR3 is built from 15 residues. The V segment lost 4 bases and the J segment 8 bases; nucleotides outside the gene matches: 5. DNA of the CDR3: TGTGCCATCAGTGCGCAAACTAGCGGGGGGGATGAGCAGTTCTTC. Translating it yields CAISAQTSGGDEQFF.

There are many counts of this clonotype. The CDR3 is CASSLVHREETQYF. DNA for the CDR3: TGTGCCAGCAGTTTGGTACACCGAGAAGAGACCCAGTACTTC. The chain uses TRBV12-3 or TRBV12-4 and TRBJ2-5; D is ambiguous. The CDR3 has 14 amino acids. Trimming took off 3 bases at V and 3 bases at J, with 11 bases between the two ends.

This clonotype appeared many times. This sequence joins TRBV14 and TRBJ1-2, with TRBD1 matching over 7 bases. Looked up from germline, CDR1 is SGHDN and CDR2 is FVKESK. With 6 bases clipped from V and 8 bases from J, the junction kept 12 bases outside the gene matches. This CDR3 region has 14 residues. CDR3 in DNA: TGTGCCAGCAGAGGGGGCGTTGGTCTTTGGGGCTACACCTTC. This translates into CASRGGVGLWGYTF.

The V call is TRBV12-3 or TRBV12-4, the J call TRBJ1-2, with a weak D call TRBD1 (5 bases). The CDR3 is 16 residues long. V gave up 6 bases and J gave up 0 bases, with 17 bases separating them. DNA for the CDR3: TGTGCCAGCAGCCACCTAGGAGACAGCCCTAACTATGGCTACACCTTC. This codes for CASSHLGDSPNYGYTF.

The sample holds many counts of this clonotype. The V call is TRBV7-9, the J call TRBJ1-2, with 9 positions matching TRBD1. The germline V gene has CDR1 SEHNR and CDR2 FQNEAQ (reference sequence). V lost 4 bases, J lost 7 bases, and 13 bases stayed unmatched. The CDR3 totals 16 residues. CDR3 region: CASSSPLTGGNGGYTF. The CDR3, as DNA: TGTGCCAGCAGCTCACCCTTGACAGGGGGTAATGGTGGCTACACCTTC.

This clonotype came up many times. V gene TRBV15 combines with J gene TRBJ2-7; 8 bases line up with TRBD2. The CDR3 is 17 residues long. CDR1 LNHNV and CDR2 YYDKDF come from the germline V gene (reference sequence). V gave up 3 bases and J gave up 0 bases; unmatched junction bases: 10. The CDR3 loop is CATSSRAGGDSSYEQYF. The CDR3 DNA reads TGTGCCACCAGCAGCCGCGCCGGGGGGGATAGCTCCTACGAGCAGTACTTC.

This clonotype was seen repeatedly, ten times or more. This chain connects TRBV7-8 to TRBJ1-2; no firm D call. The V gene lost 6 bases and the J gene lost 0 bases, with 17 bases spanning the gap. Germline CDR1 and CDR2: SGHVS and FQNEAQ. The CDR3 loop spans 16 amino acids. The CDR3 coding sequence is TGTGCCAGCAGATCGAAAGAGGAGATAGCTAACTATGGCTACACCTTC. Protein sequence: CASRSKEEIANYGYTF. The whole variable domain, remainder taken from reference TRBV7-8 and TRBJ1-2, is GAGVSQSPRYKVAKRGQDVALRCDPISGHVSLFWYQQALGQGPEFLTYFQNEAQLDKSGLPSDRFFAERPEGSVSTLKIQRTQQEDSAVYLCASRSKEEIANYGYTFGSGTRLTVV.

A note on this clonotype: The junction departs from germline at one end; a sequencing error may be responsible. The gene calls are TRBV7-9 and TRBJ2-3; 8 bases fit TRBD2. In germline, CDR1 is SEHNR, CDR2 FQNEAQ (reference sequence). The CDR3 loop spans 14 amino acids. CDR3 sequence (DNA): TGTGCCAGCAGCTCATCGGGGGGGGCAGATACGCGGTATTTT. Translation gives CASSSSGGADTRYF.

This clonotype was detected a few times. The chain carries TRBV6-5 and TRBJ1-1; 9 nucleotides match TRBD1. Trimming took 4 bases from V and 1 from J; bases not matched to a gene: 7. This CDR3 contains 16 residues. Germline lookup yields CDR1 MNHEY and CDR2 SVGAGI. CDR3 sequence: CASSFYRTGENTEAFF. CDR3 in DNA: TGTGCCAGCAGTTTCTACCGGACAGGGGAGAACACTGAAGCTTTCTTT.